Below are 21 T cell receptor beta chains sequenced from a single sample in a study of OX40 agonist ivuxolimab in advanced cancers. Repertoires were generated with immunoSEQ multiplex PCR, while TCRdb's copy carries only in-frame clones and drops some. The sample shows over 30,000 clones, less than 90% of them seen only once. The sample was CD4+ or CD8+ T cells sorted from blood, taken in a trial of the OX40 agonist ivuxolimab. The receptors come from an adult with an advanced solid tumor such as melanoma, head and neck, liver or kidney cancer.

V usage is TRBV7-2 and J usage is TRBJ2-5; TRBD2 matches at 8 bases. V gave up 6 bases and J gave up 1 base; unmatched junction bases: 10. Germline assignment: CDR1 SGHTA and CDR2 FQGNSA. The CDR3 totals 16 residues. CDR3 residues: CASSQNQAGAQETQYF. CDR3 sequence (DNA): TGTGCCAGCAGTCAAAATCAAGCGGGGGCCCAAGAGACCCAGTACTTC.

This chain joins TRBV6-5 and TRBJ2-2; perhaps TRBD1 as D (5 bases). This CDR3 spans 15 amino acids. The V gene lost 0 bases and the J gene lost 5 bases, with 10 bases spanning the gap. From germline, CDR1 is MNHEY and CDR2 SVGAGI. This CDR3 is CASSYSPGITGELFF. The CDR3 coding sequence is TGTGCCAGCAGTTACTCGCCAGGGATAACCGGGGAGCTGTTTTTT.

This clone was picked up a small number of times. This chain connects TRBV5-1 to TRBJ1-4; 11 bases match TRBD1. Germline CDR1 SGHRS, CDR2 YFSETQ. Trimming removed 2 bases from V and 6 bases from J; junction bases left unmatched: 3. The CDR3 contains 15 residues. Written as DNA, the CDR3 is TGCGCCAGCAGCTTTGGGGGACAGGGGGATGAAAAACTGTTTTTT. The encoded protein is CASSFGGQGDEKLFF.

The chain couples TRBV21-1 to TRBJ2-3; the listed D gene, TRBD1, was not tested against the DNA. TRBV21-1 is an annotated pseudogene. This CDR3 has 16 residues. The chain's CDR3 is CASSKSRQANTDTQYF. The CDR3 DNA reads TGTGCCAGCAGCAAATCCCGGCAGGCAAACACAGATACGCAGTATTTT.

The chain has TRBV6-1 and TRBJ2-2; maybe TRBD2 (6 bases). Trimming took 4 bases from V and 6 from J, leaving 9 bases between them. Germline V CDR1 and CDR2: MNHNS, SASEGT. This CDR3 comprises 13 residues. For the CDR3, the DNA is TGTGCCAGCAGTGGCGGGGTCCCCGGGGAGCTGTTTTTT. As protein: CASSGGVPGELFF.

The chain recombines TRBV19 with TRBJ2-1; 10 nucleotides agree with TRBD2. Germline CDR1 is LNHDA and CDR2 is SQIVND (reference sequence). Trimming cost V 1 base and J 0 bases; bases outside gene matches: 6. The CDR3 totals 18 residues. The chain's CDR3 is CASSIGLPSGSSYNEQFF. The CDR3 nucleotides are TGTGCCAGTAGTATAGGGCTTCCTAGCGGGAGCTCCTACAATGAGCAGTTCTTC.

J is TRBJ1-6 and V is TRBV6-6; D remains unclear. The ends were cut back, 6 bases at V and 7 bases at J, with 16 bases in the middle. The CDR3 loop spans 15 amino acids. Per the germline V gene, CDR1 is MNHNY and CDR2 is SVGAGI (reference sequence). CDR3: CASSRDTPKNSPLHF. CDR3 nucleotide sequence: TGTGCCAGCAGCCGAGACACCCCGAAAAATTCACCCCTCCACTTT.

The rearrangement uses TRBV29-1 and TRBJ2-1; 8 bases align to TRBD2. The CDR3 sequence is 14 residues long. CDR1 SQVTM and CDR2 ANQGSEA come from the germline V gene. Germline trimming cut 5 bases from V and 5 bases from J; bases unmatched to any gene: 8. This chain's CDR3 is CSVLGGGSHNEQFF. DNA of the CDR3: TGCAGCGTTCTGGGCGGGGGGTCCCACAATGAGCAGTTCTTC.

This clone was detected only once. The rearrangement links TRBV11-1 to TRBJ2-5; D perhaps matches TRBD2 (5 bases). V lost 4 bases and J 0 bases, leaving 15 bases between the germline ends. This CDR3 has 16 residues. Germline V gene data show CDR1 as SGHAT and CDR2 as FQDESV (reference sequence). The CDR3 coding sequence is TGTGCCAGCAGCTCCCCTCGGCGGGTAAACCAAGAGACCCAGTACTTC. Protein sequence: CASSSPRRVNQETQYF.

The chain carries TRBV7-3 and TRBJ2-2; 7 bases map to TRBD2. The trim removed 5 bases at V and 3 bases at J, leaving 12 bases unmatched. CDR3 length: 17 amino acids. CDR1 is SGHTA, CDR2 FQGTGA, per germline. The CDR3: CASSPQVWGGDTGELFF. CDR3 sequence (DNA): TGTGCCAGCAGCCCCCAAGTATGGGGAGGGGACACCGGGGAGCTGTTTTTT.

The V call is TRBV28, the J call TRBJ2-5; D remains ambiguous. This CDR3 region has 17 residues. From germline, CDR1 is MDHEN and CDR2 SYDVKM. Trimming pared 3 bases from V and 2 bases from J, leaving 19 bases between. CDR3 bases: TGTGCCAGCAGTTTTTCGTGGGGTTATCCCCTTCAAGAGACCCAGTACTTC. Amino acid sequence: CASSFSWGYPLQETQYF.

This sequence joins TRBV7-9 and TRBJ1-4; unclear D gene. The CDR3 contains 13 residues. Per the germline V gene, CDR1 is SEHNR and CDR2 is FQNEAQ (reference sequence). The ends were cut back, 1 base at V and 11 bases at J, with 11 bases in the middle. The CDR3 DNA reads as TGTGCCAGCAGCTTAGACGGCGTGGGTAAACTGTTTTTT. It codes for CASSLDGVGKLFF.

The V gene is TRBV5-1, the J gene TRBJ1-4; 9 bases fit TRBD1. Per the germline V gene, CDR1 is SGHRS and CDR2 is YFSETQ. This CDR3 has 14 residues. J was trimmed by 7 bases and V by 3 bases; bases with no gene match: 4. The CDR3 bases are TGCGCCAGCAGCTGGGACAGGGATGGTGAAAAACTGTTTTTT. Its protein product is CASSWDRDGEKLFF.

This clone was detected only a few times. The chain links TRBV5-1 to TRBJ2-1, with unresolved D. This CDR3 region has 15 residues. Germline V gene sequence: CDR1 SGHRS, CDR2 YFSETQ. V lost 1 base and J lost 0, with 8 bases in between. The CDR3 region has the DNA TGCGCCAGCAGCTTGATCAGATTCTCCTACAATGAGCAGTTCTTC. Protein: CASSLIRFSYNEQFF.

The gene calls are TRBV2 and TRBJ2-3; TRBD2 aligns across 8 bases. CDR3 length equals 19 residues. The V gene end was trimmed by 3 bases and the J gene end by 0 bases; junction bases not matched to a gene: 14. The V gene's germline CDR1 is SNHLY and CDR2 FYNNEI. CDR3 DNA sequence: TGTGCCAGCAGTGAGGAGGGGACTAGGGTTCGGGTTAGCACAGATACGCAGTATTTT. This codes for CASSEEGTRVRVSTDTQYF.

The CDR3 DNA reads as TGTGCCAGCAGTTACTTCCAACACCATGAGCAGTTCTTC. Amino acids: CASSYFQHHEQFF. The J gene is TRBJ2-1, the V gene TRBV6-5; D unresolved. Between the trimmed V and J ends, which lost 1 base and 8 bases, there was a span of 9 bases. CDR3 size: 13 residues. Germline CDR1 and CDR2: MNHEY and SVGAGI.

The chain joins TRBV4-1 to TRBJ1-4; D may be TRBD1 (5 bases). CDR1 MGHRA and CDR2 YSYEKL come from the germline V gene. V was trimmed by 0 bases and J by 8 bases, leaving 16 bases between them. This CDR3 region has 16 residues. The CDR3 is CASSQDPRAGREKLFF. The CDR3, as DNA: TGCGCCAGCAGCCAAGATCCGAGGGCAGGGCGGGAAAAACTGTTTTTT.

CDR3 protein: CASSLGGLSIQYF. The CDR3 DNA is TGTGCCAGCAGCTTAGGGGGACTATCGATTCAGTACTTC. The gene calls are TRBV11-2 and TRBJ2-4, with 7 positions matching TRBD2. CDR1 SGHAT and CDR2 FQNNGV come from the germline V gene. The CDR3 loop spans 13 amino acids. Germline trimming cut 1 base from V and 10 bases from J; bases unmatched to any gene: 4.

This clone was recorded once. This chain uses TRBV6-1 with TRBJ2-7; 11 bases match TRBD1. Germline V gene data show CDR1 as MNHNS and CDR2 as SASEGT. The CDR3 has 16 residues. With V trimmed by 1 base and J by 6 bases, 8 bases remained unmatched. CDR3 sequence (DNA): TGTGCCAGCAGTGAAGGTCTCGGACAGGGGGCGGCCGAGCAGTACTTC. Its translation is CASSEGLGQGAAEQYF.

The rearrangement links TRBV7-3 to TRBJ2-3, with 10 bases fitting TRBD2. The CDR3 spans 17 residues. V dropped 6 bases and J dropped 2; count of bases not matched to a gene: 11. The germline V gene encodes CDR1 SGHTA and CDR2 FQGTGA. The CDR3 reads CASSSGSAGGYTDTQYF. The CDR3 region has the DNA TGTGCCAGCAGTTCCGGGTCAGCGGGAGGGTACACAGATACGCAGTATTTT.

The chain links TRBV28 to TRBJ2-5; D unclear. The length of the CDR3 is 23 residues. Germline V gene lookup returns CDR1 MDHEN and CDR2 SYDVKM. Trimming stripped 5 bases from V and 2 bases from J, with 39 bases between. The CDR3 spells CASSVLYPLGWARVGLDQETQYF. CDR3 sequence (DNA): TGTGCCAGCAGTGTTTTATATCCTTTAGGCTGGGCTAGGGTAGGCCTCGATCAAGAGACCCAGTACTTC.